A selection of T cell receptor beta chains follows, all from one sample in a study of T cells in Graves' hyperthyroidism and ophthalmopathy. From the multiplex PCR reads, TCRdb called clonotypes with MiXCR, one entry per CDR3 protein. The table shows 660,000 or so distinct CDR3 sequences, with just under 45% occurring only once. What was sequenced was peripheral blood or thyroid tissue (not recorded which). These receptors originate from an adult man with Graves' disease, either hyperthyroidism or ophthalmopathy (not recorded which). Each CDR3 is given with its conserved first and last residue. D genes are given only for firm matches. Not all rows give a size; the values are once, few, many and, for expanded clones, a class.

d_gene	len	j_gene	v_gene	abundance	CDR3aa	CDR3nt
TRBD1	14	TRBJ1-4	TRBV29-1	many	CSVGSLQGAEKLFF	TGCAGCGTTGGAAGTCTACAGGGGGCGGAAAAACTGTTTTTT
-	11	TRBJ1-2	TRBV29-1	-	CSVRLMNGYTF	TGCAGCGTCCGACTGATGAACGGCTACACCTTC
-	13	TRBJ1-2	TRBV7-3	-	CASSLWGPYGYTF	TGTGCCAGCAGCTTATGGGGACCCTATGGCTACACCTTC
-	15	TRBJ2-5	TRBV24-1	many	CATSDPRGFQETQYF	TGTGCCACCAGTGATCCCCGCGGGTTTCAAGAGACCCAGTACTTC
TRBD2	15	TRBJ2-2	TRBV5-6	few	CASRERGLNTGELFF	TGTGCCAGTAGAGAGCGGGGCCTAAACACCGGGGAGCTGTTTTTT
TRBD1	13	TRBJ2-5	TRBV10-1	many	CASSATGAETQYF	TGCGCCAGCAGCGCGACAGGGGCGGAGACCCAGTACTTC
TRBD1	16	TRBJ1-2	TRBV7-9	-	CASSFSRDRGRGGYTF	TGTGCCAGCAGCTTCAGCCGGGACAGGGGACGTGGTGGCTACACCTTC
-	12	TRBJ2-7	TRBV29-1	-	CSVDGQNYEQYF	TGCAGCGTTGACGGCCAGAACTACGAGCAGTACTTC
-	9	TRBJ1-5	TRBV10-3	-	CAISEPQHF	TGTGCCATCAGTGAGCCCCAGCATTTT
-	13	TRBJ1-6	TRBV9	many	CASSARDNSPLHF	TGTGCCAGCAGCGCTAGAGATAATTCACCCCTCCACTTT
-	12	TRBJ2-7	TRBV10-3	-	CAISADTYEQYF	TGTGCCATCAGTGCCGACACCTACGAGCAGTACTTC
TRBD2	15	TRBJ2-7	TRBV7-2	many	CASSSRTSGSDEQYF	TGTGCCAGCAGCTCCCGGACTAGCGGGAGCGACGAGCAGTACTTC